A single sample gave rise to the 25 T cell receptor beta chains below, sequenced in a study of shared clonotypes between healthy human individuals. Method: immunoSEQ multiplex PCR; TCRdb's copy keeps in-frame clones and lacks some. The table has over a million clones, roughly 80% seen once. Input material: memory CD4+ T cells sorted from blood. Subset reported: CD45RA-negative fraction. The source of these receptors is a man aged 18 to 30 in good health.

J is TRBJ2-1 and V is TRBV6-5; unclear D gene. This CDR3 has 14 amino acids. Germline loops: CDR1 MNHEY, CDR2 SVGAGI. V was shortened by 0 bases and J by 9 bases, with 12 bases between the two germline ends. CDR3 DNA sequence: TGTGCCAGCAGTTACTCGTTAGCTAAATCTGAGCAGTTCTTC. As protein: CASSYSLAKSEQFF.

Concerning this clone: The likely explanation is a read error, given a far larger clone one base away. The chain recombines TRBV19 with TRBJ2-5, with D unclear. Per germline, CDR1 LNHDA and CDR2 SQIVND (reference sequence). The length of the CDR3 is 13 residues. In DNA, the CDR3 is TGTGCCAATAGTATCCTCTTCGGAGAGACCCAGTACTTC. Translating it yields CANSILFGETQYF.

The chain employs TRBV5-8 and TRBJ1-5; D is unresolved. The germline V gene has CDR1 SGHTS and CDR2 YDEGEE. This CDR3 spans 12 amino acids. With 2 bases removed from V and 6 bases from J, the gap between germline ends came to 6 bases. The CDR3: CASSFLSQPQHF. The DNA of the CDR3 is TGTGCCAGCAGCTTTCTAAGTCAGCCCCAGCATTTT.

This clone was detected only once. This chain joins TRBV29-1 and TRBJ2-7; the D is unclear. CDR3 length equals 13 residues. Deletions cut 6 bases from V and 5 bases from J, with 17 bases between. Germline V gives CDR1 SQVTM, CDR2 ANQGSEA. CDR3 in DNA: TGCAGCGTACGGCTGTTTAGTTGGGACGAGCAGTACTTC. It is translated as CSVRLFSWDEQYF.

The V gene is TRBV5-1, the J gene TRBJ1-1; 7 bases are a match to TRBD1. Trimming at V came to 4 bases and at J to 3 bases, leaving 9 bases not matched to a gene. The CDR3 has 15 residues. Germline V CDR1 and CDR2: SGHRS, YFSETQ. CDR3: CASSQHDRVDTEAFF. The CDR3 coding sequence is TGCGCCAGCAGCCAACACGACAGGGTTGACACTGAAGCTTTCTTT.

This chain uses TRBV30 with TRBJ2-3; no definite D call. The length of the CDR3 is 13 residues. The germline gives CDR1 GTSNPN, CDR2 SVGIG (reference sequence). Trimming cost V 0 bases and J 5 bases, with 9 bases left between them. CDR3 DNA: TGTGCCTGGAGTGTACGATCGAGAGATACGCAGTATTTT. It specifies CAWSVRSRDTQYF.

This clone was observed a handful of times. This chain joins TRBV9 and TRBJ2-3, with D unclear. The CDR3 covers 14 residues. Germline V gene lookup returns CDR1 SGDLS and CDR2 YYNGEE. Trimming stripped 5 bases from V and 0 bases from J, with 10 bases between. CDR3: CASRSDISTDTQYF. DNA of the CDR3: TGTGCCAGCAGATCAGACATAAGCACAGATACGCAGTATTTT.

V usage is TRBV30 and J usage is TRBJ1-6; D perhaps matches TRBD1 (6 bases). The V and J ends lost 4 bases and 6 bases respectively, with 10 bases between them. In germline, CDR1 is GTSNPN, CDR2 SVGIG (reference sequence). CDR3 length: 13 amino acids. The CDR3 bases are TGTGCCTGGACCGGAGGGGGTAATTCACCCCTCCACTTT. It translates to CAWTGGGNSPLHF.

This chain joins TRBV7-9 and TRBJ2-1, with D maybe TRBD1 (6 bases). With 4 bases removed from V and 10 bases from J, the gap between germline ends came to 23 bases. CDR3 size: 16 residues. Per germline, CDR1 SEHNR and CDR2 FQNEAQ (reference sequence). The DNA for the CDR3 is TGTGCCAGCAGCTCGAAATGGTATACAGCCCAGGGGGAGCAGTTCTTC. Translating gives CASSSKWYTAQGEQFF.

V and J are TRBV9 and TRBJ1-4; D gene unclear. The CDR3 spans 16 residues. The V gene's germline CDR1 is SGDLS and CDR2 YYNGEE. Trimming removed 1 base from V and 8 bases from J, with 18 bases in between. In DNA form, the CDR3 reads TGTGCCAGCAGCGTACGCGACGGTTTTGCCGGAGAAAAACTGTTTTTT. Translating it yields CASSVRDGFAGEKLFF. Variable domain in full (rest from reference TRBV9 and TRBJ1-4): DSGVTQTPKHLITATGQRVTLRCSPRSGDLSVYWYQQSLDQGLQFLIQYYNGEERAKGNILERFSAQQFPDLHSELNLSSLELGDSALYFCASSVRDGFAGEKLFFGSGTQLSVL.

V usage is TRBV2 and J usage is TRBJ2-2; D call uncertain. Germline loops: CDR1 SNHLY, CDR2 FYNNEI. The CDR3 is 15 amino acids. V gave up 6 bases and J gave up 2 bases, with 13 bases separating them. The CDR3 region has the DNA TGTGCCAGCAGGACCGAAGGGTCTAACACCGGGGAGCTGTTTTTT. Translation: CASRTEGSNTGELFF.

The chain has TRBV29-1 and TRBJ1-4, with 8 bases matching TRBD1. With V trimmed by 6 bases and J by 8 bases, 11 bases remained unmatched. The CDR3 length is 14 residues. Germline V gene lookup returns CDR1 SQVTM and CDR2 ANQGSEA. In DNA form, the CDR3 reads TGCAGCGTCCGGGGCGGACAGGGTGGCGAAAAACTGTTTTTT. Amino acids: CSVRGGQGGEKLFF.

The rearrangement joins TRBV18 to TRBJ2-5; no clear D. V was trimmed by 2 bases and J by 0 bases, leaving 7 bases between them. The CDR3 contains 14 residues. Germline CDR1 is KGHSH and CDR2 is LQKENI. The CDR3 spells CASSPSRNQETQYF. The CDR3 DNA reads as TGTGCCAGCTCACCATCTAGAAACCAAGAGACCCAGTACTTC.

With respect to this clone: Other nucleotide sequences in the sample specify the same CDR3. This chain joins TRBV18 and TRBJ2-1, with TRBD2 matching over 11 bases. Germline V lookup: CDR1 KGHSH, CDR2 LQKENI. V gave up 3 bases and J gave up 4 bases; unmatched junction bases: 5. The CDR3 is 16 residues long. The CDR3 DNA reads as TGTGCCAGCTCACCTCCACTAGCGGGAGCTTACAATGAGCAGTTCTTC. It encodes CASSPPLAGAYNEQFF.

CDR3 nucleotides: TGTGCCAGCAGTCATCCGGAGGCCGGCGAGCAGTACTTC. Residues: CASSHPEAGEQYF. The rearrangement links TRBV27 to TRBJ2-7, with D tentatively TRBD2 (5 bases). This CDR3 contains 13 residues. V was pared by 5 bases and J by 6 bases, with 14 bases between. Germline V gene data show CDR1 as MNHEY and CDR2 as SMNVEV (reference sequence).

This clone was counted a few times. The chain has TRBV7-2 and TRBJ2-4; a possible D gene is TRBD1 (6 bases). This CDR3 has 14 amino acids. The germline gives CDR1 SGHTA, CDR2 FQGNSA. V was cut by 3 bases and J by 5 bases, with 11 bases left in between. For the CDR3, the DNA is TGTGCCAGCAGCTTCAACAGGGTCCAAAACATTCAGTACTTC. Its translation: CASSFNRVQNIQYF.

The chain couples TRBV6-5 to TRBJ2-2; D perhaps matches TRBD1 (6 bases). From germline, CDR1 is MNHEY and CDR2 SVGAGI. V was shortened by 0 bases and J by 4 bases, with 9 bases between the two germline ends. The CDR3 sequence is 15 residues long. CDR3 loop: CASSYSHRVTGELFF. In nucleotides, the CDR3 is TGTGCCAGCAGTTACTCCCACAGGGTCACCGGGGAGCTGTTTTTT.

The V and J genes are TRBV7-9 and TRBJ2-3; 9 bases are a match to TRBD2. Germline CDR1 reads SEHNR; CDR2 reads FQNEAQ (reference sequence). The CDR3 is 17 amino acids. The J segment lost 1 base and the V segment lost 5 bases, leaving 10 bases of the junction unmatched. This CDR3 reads CASSPLGGGVRTDTQYF. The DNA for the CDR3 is TGTGCCAGCAGCCCCTTGGGCGGGGGGGTCCGCACAGATACGCAGTATTTT. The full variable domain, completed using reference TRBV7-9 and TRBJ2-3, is DTGVSQNPRHKITKRGQNVTFRCDPISEHNRLYWYRQTLGQGPEFLTYFQNEAQLEKSRLLSDRFSAERPKGSFSTLEIQRTEQGDSAMYLCASSPLGGGVRTDTQYFGPGTRLTVL.

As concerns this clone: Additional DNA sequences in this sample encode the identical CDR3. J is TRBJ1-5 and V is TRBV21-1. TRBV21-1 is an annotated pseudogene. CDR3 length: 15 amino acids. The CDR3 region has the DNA TGTGCCAGCAGCAAAGTGGAAGGGAGCAATCAGCCCCAGCATTTT. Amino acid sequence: CASSKVEGSNQPQHF.

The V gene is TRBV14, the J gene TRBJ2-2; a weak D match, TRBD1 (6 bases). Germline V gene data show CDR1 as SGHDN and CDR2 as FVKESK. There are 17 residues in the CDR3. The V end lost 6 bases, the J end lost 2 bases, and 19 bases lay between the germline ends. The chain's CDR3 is CASSLTGNYFNTGELFF. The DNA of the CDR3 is TGTGCCAGCAGTCTCACAGGGAATTATTTTAACACCGGGGAGCTGTTTTTT.

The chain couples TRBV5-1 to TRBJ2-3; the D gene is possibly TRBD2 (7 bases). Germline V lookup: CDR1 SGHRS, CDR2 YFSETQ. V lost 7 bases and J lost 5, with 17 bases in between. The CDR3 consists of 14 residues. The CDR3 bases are TGCGCCAGCGGGTTGTGGGGGGGCCAAGATACGCAGTATTTT. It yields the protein CASGLWGGQDTQYF.

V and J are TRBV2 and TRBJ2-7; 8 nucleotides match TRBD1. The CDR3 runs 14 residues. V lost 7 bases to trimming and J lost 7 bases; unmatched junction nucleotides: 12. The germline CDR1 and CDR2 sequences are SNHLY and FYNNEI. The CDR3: CASTRTGSGDEQYF. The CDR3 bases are TGTGCCAGCACTCGGACAGGGTCTGGTGATGAGCAGTACTTC. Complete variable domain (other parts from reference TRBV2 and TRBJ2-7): EPEVTQTPSHQVTQMGQEVILRCVPISNHLYFYWYRQILGQKVEFLVSFYNNEISEKSEIFDDQFSVERPDGSNFTLKIRSTKLEDSAMYFCASTRTGSGDEQYFGPGTRLTVT.

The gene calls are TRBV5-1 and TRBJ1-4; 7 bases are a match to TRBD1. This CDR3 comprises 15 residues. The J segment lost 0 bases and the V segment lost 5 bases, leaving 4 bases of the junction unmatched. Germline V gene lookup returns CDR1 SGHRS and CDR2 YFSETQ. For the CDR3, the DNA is TGCGCCAGCAGGAGGGACAGCTCAACTAATGAAAAACTGTTTTTT. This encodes CASRRDSSTNEKLFF.

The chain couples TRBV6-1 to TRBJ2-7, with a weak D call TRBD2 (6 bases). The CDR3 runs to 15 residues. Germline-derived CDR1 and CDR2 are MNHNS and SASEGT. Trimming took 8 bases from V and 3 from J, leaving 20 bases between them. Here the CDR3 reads CASGLGGFPYYEQYF. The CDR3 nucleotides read TGTGCCAGCGGGCTTGGGGGGTTCCCCTACTACGAGCAGTACTTC.

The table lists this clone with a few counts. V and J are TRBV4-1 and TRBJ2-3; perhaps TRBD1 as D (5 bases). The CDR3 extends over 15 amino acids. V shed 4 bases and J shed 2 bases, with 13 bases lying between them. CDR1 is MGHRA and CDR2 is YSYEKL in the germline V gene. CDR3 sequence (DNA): TGCGCCAGCAGCCCCTACCAGGGATACACAGATACGCAGTATTTT. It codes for CASSPYQGYTDTQYF.